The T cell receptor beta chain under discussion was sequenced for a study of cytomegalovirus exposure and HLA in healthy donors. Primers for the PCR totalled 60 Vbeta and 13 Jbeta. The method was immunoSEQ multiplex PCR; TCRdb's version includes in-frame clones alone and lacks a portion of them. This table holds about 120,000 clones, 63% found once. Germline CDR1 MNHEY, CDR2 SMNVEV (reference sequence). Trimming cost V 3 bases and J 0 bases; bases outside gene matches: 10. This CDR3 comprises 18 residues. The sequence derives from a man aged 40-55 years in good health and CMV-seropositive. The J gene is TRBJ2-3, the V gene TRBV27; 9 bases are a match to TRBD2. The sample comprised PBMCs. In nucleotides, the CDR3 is TGTGCCAGCAGTTTCAAACTCCCTAGCGGGACTAGCACAGATACGCAGTATTTT. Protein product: CASSFKLPSGTSTDTQYF.